Listed below are T cell receptor beta chains from one sample, sequenced in a study of cytomegalovirus exposure and HLA in healthy donors. Profiling relied on immunoSEQ multiplex PCR, and the TCRdb table lists in-frame clones only, not all of them. This sample carries some 170,000 clones, roughly four fifths of them seen once, and the ten largest clones take 1.5% to 2%. The sample comprised PBMCs. Receptors originate from a woman aged 18-29 years in good health and CMV-seronegative. Both conserved end residues are part of each CDR3.

J gene: TRBJ2-6
V gene: TRBV21-1
CDR3 protein: CASQQGRQGSSGANVLTF

J gene: TRBJ1-5
V gene: TRBV6-1
CDR3 protein: CASSELTGGAVYSNQPQHF

J gene: TRBJ2-1
V gene: TRBV25-1
CDR3 protein: CASSPGTGTSGYNEQFF

J gene: TRBJ2-1
V gene: TRBV10-2
CDR3 protein: CASSVTSGRVEYNEQFF

J gene: TRBJ2-5
V gene: TRBV12-5
CDR3 protein: CASGRDRGWETQYF

J gene: TRBJ2-7
V gene: TRBV29-1
CDR3 protein: CSVQGGAHYEQYF

J gene: TRBJ1-1
V gene: TRBV7-9
CDR3 protein: CASSRDSGEAFF

J gene: TRBJ1-1
V gene: TRBV9
CDR3 protein: CASSPRQGWTEAFF

J gene: TRBJ1-2
V gene: TRBV6-5
CDR3 protein: CASRPTGQGAYGYTF

J gene: TRBJ2-7
V gene: TRBV10-3
CDR3 protein: CAISPANAIYEQYF

J gene: TRBJ2-2
V gene: TRBV7-7
CDR3 protein: CASSPSGNTGELFF

J gene: TRBJ2-3
V gene: TRBV5-1
CDR3 protein: CASSLEVGSTDTQYF

J gene: TRBJ2-1
V gene: TRBV5-1
CDR3 protein: CASSFGGDDEQFF

J gene: TRBJ2-4
V gene: TRBV2
CDR3 protein: CASSSVTRAKNIQYF

J gene: TRBJ1-6
V gene: TRBV5-1
CDR3 protein: CASSFDGGGSYNSPLHF

J gene: TRBJ1-1
V gene: TRBV29-1
CDR3 protein: CSVDFRGRVNTEAFF